One and the same sample provided the 26 T cell receptor beta chains below, sequenced in a study of shared clonotypes between healthy human individuals. Profiled with immunoSEQ multiplex PCR; TCRdb holds only in-frame clones, not every one. Here the sample spans hundreds of thousands of clones, roughly 95% being singletons. What was sequenced was naive CD4+ T cells sorted from blood. Subset indicated: CD45RA+ positively selected. All receptors derive from a woman aged 25 to 45 in good health.

This chain uses TRBV6-6 with TRBJ1-5; 8 positions agree with TRBD1. Per the germline V gene, CDR1 is MNHNY and CDR2 is SVGAGI (reference sequence). The CDR3 totals 14 residues. With V trimmed by 6 bases and J by 6 bases, 7 bases remained unmatched. The CDR3 region is CASRAGQGGQPQHF. The CDR3 DNA reads TGTGCCAGCAGGGCAGGACAGGGAGGTCAGCCCCAGCATTTT.

V and J are TRBV11-2 and TRBJ2-7, with D unresolved. CDR3 size: 11 residues. The V end lost 7 bases, the J end lost 6 bases, and 10 bases lay between the germline ends. Looked up from germline, CDR1 is SGHAT and CDR2 is FQNNGV. CDR3 residues: CASIGVGEQYF. In nucleotides, the CDR3 is TGTGCCAGCATCGGCGTCGGCGAGCAGTACTTC.

J is TRBJ2-7 and V is TRBV28; D gene unclear. The length of the CDR3 is 15 residues. Trimming removed 5 bases at V and 2 bases at J, with 16 bases between. CDR1 is MDHEN and CDR2 is SYDVKM in the germline V gene. The CDR3 loop reads CASSAPGRATYEQYF. The CDR3, as DNA: TGTGCCAGCAGTGCCCCTGGACGGGCGACCTACGAGCAGTACTTC. Drawing the rest from reference TRBV28 and TRBJ2-7, the complete variable domain is DVKVTQSSRYLVKRTGEKVFLECVQDMDHENMFWYRQDPGLGLRLIYFSYDVKMKEKGDIPEGYSVSREKKERFSLILESASTNQTSMYLCASSAPGRATYEQYFGPGTRLTVT.

The chain is built from TRBV18 and TRBJ2-5; weak D call: TRBD2 (6 bases). There are 14 residues in the CDR3. CDR1 and CDR2 (germline): KGHSH, LQKENI. Trimming cost V 2 bases and J 5 bases, with 12 bases left between them. This CDR3 is CASSPTGVDETQYF. The CDR3 DNA follows: TGTGCCAGCTCACCAACGGGAGTCGACGAGACCCAGTACTTC.

The rearrangement joins TRBV18 to TRBJ2-7; D may be TRBD2 (6 bases). This CDR3 region has 16 residues. The germline V gene encodes CDR1 KGHSH and CDR2 LQKENI. V lost 2 bases to trimming and J lost 1 base, with 15 bases between them. The chain's CDR3 is CASSPYEIAASYEQYF. The CDR3 DNA sequence: TGTGCCAGCTCACCATACGAGATAGCGGCATCCTACGAGCAGTACTTC.

The chain has TRBV4-1 and TRBJ2-1, with TRBD2 matching 10 bases. The CDR3 has 17 amino acids. Germline trimming cut 3 bases from V and 4 bases from J; bases unmatched to any gene: 9. Per the germline V gene, CDR1 is MGHRA and CDR2 is YSYEKL. CDR3 residues: CASSQSGRASLYNEQFF. CDR3 nucleotides: TGCGCCAGCAGCCAGAGCGGGAGGGCTAGTCTTTACAATGAGCAGTTCTTC.

The V call is TRBV19, the J call TRBJ2-3, with a weak D call TRBD1 (6 bases). Germline assignment: CDR1 LNHDA and CDR2 SQIVND (reference sequence). V lost 6 bases and J lost 1, with 17 bases in between. This CDR3 has 16 residues. DNA of the CDR3: TGTGCCAGTAGCGACGAACAGGGAATGGGCACAGATACGCAGTATTTT. It translates to CASSDEQGMGTDTQYF. The full variable domain, completed using reference TRBV19 and TRBJ2-3, is DGGITQSPKYLFRKEGQNVTLSCEQNLNHDAMYWYRQDPGQGLRLIYYSQIVNDFQKGDIAEGYSVSREKKESFPLTVTSAQKNPTAFYLCASSDEQGMGTDTQYFGPGTRLTVL.

The genes are TRBV28 and TRBJ2-7; D not resolved. Trimming cost V 2 bases and J 3 bases, with 11 bases left between them. Germline V gives CDR1 MDHEN, CDR2 SYDVKM. The CDR3 sequence is 14 residues long. The CDR3 here is CASSLNSRLYEQYF. DNA for the CDR3: TGTGCCAGCAGTTTAAACAGCCGGCTCTACGAGCAGTACTTC.

This sequence joins TRBV7-6 and TRBJ2-3; no firm D call. V lost 1 base, J lost 5 bases, and 10 bases lay in between. The CDR3 has 14 residues. CDR1 and CDR2 from the germline V gene are SGHVS and FNYEAQ. CDR3 nucleotides: TGTGCCAGCAGCTTAGTTGACTCGAGAGATACGCAGTATTTT. It specifies CASSLVDSRDTQYF.

The chain employs TRBV19 and TRBJ2-7, with a tentative D call TRBD1 (5 bases). The CDR3 sequence is 13 residues long. Per germline, CDR1 LNHDA and CDR2 SQIVND (reference sequence). Trimming removed 6 bases at V and 1 base at J, with 10 bases between. The CDR3 here is CASRKGQSYEQYF. The DNA of the CDR3 is TGTGCCAGTAGAAAGGGGCAATCCTACGAGCAGTACTTC.

The chain carries TRBV10-3 and TRBJ2-1; D is undetermined. CDR1 is ENHRY and CDR2 is SYGVKD in the germline V gene. V dropped 6 bases and J dropped 5 bases, with 8 bases sitting between them. The CDR3 runs to 12 residues. The CDR3 bases are TGTGCCATCAGCTTCCGGGACAATGAGCAGTTCTTC. Encoded protein: CAISFRDNEQFF.

V usage is TRBV5-8 and J usage is TRBJ1-4, with TRBD1 as a possible D gene (6 bases). Trimming pared 5 bases from V and 0 bases from J, leaving 17 bases between. In germline, CDR1 is SGHTS, CDR2 YDEGEE. The CDR3 contains 17 residues. The DNA of the CDR3 is TGTGCCAGCAGAGGGGGGAGGTTCCTGGCAACTAATGAAAAACTGTTTTTT. Translating gives CASRGGRFLATNEKLFF.

The gene calls are TRBV6-1 and TRBJ2-7, with TRBD1 as a possible D gene (7 bases). The germline gives CDR1 MNHNS, CDR2 SASEGT. V was shortened by 2 bases and J by 5 bases, with 19 bases between the two germline ends. The CDR3 spans 16 residues. CDR3 amino acids: CASSERSGQGGHEQYF. CDR3 nucleotide sequence: TGTGCCAGCAGTGAACGTAGTGGGCAGGGGGGCCACGAGCAGTACTTC.

The chain employs TRBV15 and TRBJ2-7; 7 bases agree with TRBD1. CDR1 is LNHNV and CDR2 is YYDKDF in the germline V gene (reference sequence). V lost 1 base and J lost 0; bases outside the gene matches: 6. The CDR3 loop spans 16 amino acids. The CDR3 spells CATSRVGQSDSYEQYF. The CDR3 DNA is TGTGCCACCAGCAGAGTGGGACAGTCCGACTCCTACGAGCAGTACTTC.

The chain couples TRBV6-7 to TRBJ1-5; perhaps TRBD1 as D (5 bases). TRBV6-7 is an ORF; its function is uncertain. V lost 6 bases, J lost 4 bases, and 13 bases lay in between. CDR3 length: 14 residues. Here the CDR3 reads CASSSGGENQPQHF. CDR3 nucleotides: TGTGCCAGCAGCAGCGGAGGGGAAAATCAGCCCCAGCATTTT.

The rearrangement uses TRBV7-9 and TRBJ1-1; 7 nucleotides agree with TRBD1. Germline CDR1 SEHNR, CDR2 FQNEAQ (reference sequence). The CDR3 sequence is 14 residues long. The V and J ends lost 2 bases and 1 base, in that order; junction bases with no gene match: 1. For the CDR3, the DNA is TGTGCCAGCAGCTTAACAGGGGCGAACACTGAAGCTTTCTTT. This translates into CASSLTGANTEAFF. Supplemented by reference TRBV7-9 and TRBJ1-1, the full variable domain reads DTGVSQNPRHKITKRGQNVTFRCDPISEHNRLYWYRQTLGQGPEFLTYFQNEAQLEKSRLLSDRFSAERPKGSFSTLEIQRTEQGDSAMYLCASSLTGANTEAFFGQGTRLTVV.

The rearrangement links TRBV10-3 to TRBJ1-4, with D perhaps TRBD1 (6 bases). Germline CDR1 is ENHRY and CDR2 is SYGVKD. V shed 3 bases and J shed 8 bases, with 16 bases lying between them. The CDR3 covers 15 residues. The CDR3 loop is CAISDSTGAEEKLFF. CDR3 sequence (DNA): TGTGCCATCAGTGACTCGACGGGGGCCGAGGAAAAACTGTTTTTT.

The genes are TRBV14 and TRBJ2-7; possible D gene TRBD1, 5 bases. The CDR3 consists of 18 residues. Trimming cost V 4 bases and J 3 bases, with 25 bases left between them. Germline assignment: CDR1 SGHDN and CDR2 FVKESK. CDR3 sequence reads: CASSRQTLVYSPIYEQYF. CDR3 nucleotides: TGTGCCAGCAGCCGACAGACCTTAGTGTATTCCCCCATCTACGAGCAGTACTTC.

The V call is TRBV7-2, the J call TRBJ2-1; 9 bases fit TRBD1. CDR1 and CDR2 from the germline V gene are SGHTA and FQGNSA. This CDR3 spans 13 amino acids. V was clipped by 6 bases and J by 15 bases; unmatched bases: 12. CDR3 in amino acids: CASRSSQGAWGFF. In nucleotides, the CDR3 is TGTGCCAGCAGGTCCTCACAGGGGGCTTGGGGGTTCTTC.

The V and J genes are TRBV19 and TRBJ1-5; perhaps TRBD1 as D (5 bases). The germline gives CDR1 LNHDA, CDR2 SQIVND (reference sequence). V was shortened by 7 bases and J by 7 bases, with 14 bases between the two germline ends. This CDR3 has 13 amino acids. This CDR3 reads CASNRGMDQPQHF. CDR3 nucleotide sequence: TGTGCCAGTAACCGGGGGATGGACCAGCCCCAGCATTTT.

The CDR3 here is CASSVGGTGEKLFF. The CDR3 DNA reads TGTGCCAGCAGCGTGGGAGGGACAGGTGAAAAACTGTTTTTT. This rearrangement joins TRBV9 to TRBJ1-4; 8 positions match TRBD1. V trimming: 2 bases; J trimming: 7 bases; junction bases outside the gene matches: 4. Per the germline V gene, CDR1 is SGDLS and CDR2 is YYNGEE. The CDR3 consists of 14 residues.

This rearrangement joins TRBV29-1 to TRBJ1-1; D is undetermined. V gave up 5 bases and J gave up 0 bases, with 10 bases separating them. Germline V gene lookup returns CDR1 SQVTM and CDR2 ANQGSEA. The length of the CDR3 is 13 residues. The CDR3 DNA reads TGCAGCGTTTCAGGTGCGGTGAACACTGAAGCTTTCTTT. This codes for CSVSGAVNTEAFF.

The gene calls are TRBV19 and TRBJ1-2; D is unclear. Between the trimmed V and J ends, which lost 0 bases and 6 bases, there was a span of 8 bases. The CDR3 sequence is 13 residues long. CDR1 is LNHDA, CDR2 SQIVND, per germline (reference sequence). The CDR3 DNA reads TGTGCCAGTAGTATAGATTTGGGCGATGGCTACACCTTC. As protein: CASSIDLGDGYTF. The whole variable domain, remainder taken from reference TRBV19 and TRBJ1-2, is DGGITQSPKYLFRKEGQNVTLSCEQNLNHDAMYWYRQDPGQGLRLIYYSQIVNDFQKGDIAEGYSVSREKKESFPLTVTSAQKNPTAFYLCASSIDLGDGYTFGSGTRLTVV.

The rearrangement uses TRBV5-1 and TRBJ2-7; a weak D match, TRBD2 (6 bases). The CDR3 is 15 residues long. Germline-derived CDR1 and CDR2 are SGHRS and YFSETQ. Trimming pared 5 bases from V and 1 base from J, leaving 16 bases between. DNA for the CDR3: TGCGCCAGCAGTTCTCAGTTTAGCGGATCCTACGAGCAGTACTTC. Protein product: CASSSQFSGSYEQYF.

V is TRBV7-6 and J is TRBJ1-2, with 10 bases fitting TRBD1. Losses at the gene ends were 4 bases for V and 4 bases for J; bases not matched to a gene: 3. CDR1 and CDR2 (germline): SGHVS, FNYEAQ. CDR3 size: 14 residues. The CDR3 DNA reads as TGTGCCAGCAGCTCCCGGGACAGGGGCTATGGCTACACCTTC. It is translated as CASSSRDRGYGYTF. Variable domain in full (rest from reference TRBV7-6 and TRBJ1-2): GAGVSQSPRYKVTKRGQDVALRCDPISGHVSLYWYRQALGQGPEFLTYFNYEAQQDKSGLPNDRFSAERPEGSISTLTIQRTEQRDSAMYRCASSSRDRGYGYTFGSGTRLTVV.

The chain couples TRBV7-2 to TRBJ2-1, with D unresolved. Trimming cost V 7 bases and J 2 bases, with 9 bases left between them. Germline V gene lookup returns CDR1 SGHTA and CDR2 FQGNSA. The CDR3 contains 13 residues. CDR3 protein: CASTLGTYNEQFF. CDR3 sequence (DNA): TGTGCCAGCACCCTGGGGACCTACAATGAGCAGTTCTTC.